Listed below are T cell receptor beta chains from one sample, sequenced in a study of shared clonotypes between healthy human individuals. The method was immunoSEQ multiplex PCR; TCRdb's version includes in-frame clones alone and lacks a portion of them. This table holds roughly 2.1 million clones, just over 90% found once. Sequencing was carried out using naive CD8+ T cells from PBMCs. These receptor sequences come from a man between 18 and 35 years old in good health. Some clones in this sample may be carry-over from other donors' samples. Both conserved end residues are trimmed from each CDR3.

cdr3_aa	v_call	j_call	cdr3_length
ASSLGPRPDTQY	TRBV27	TRBJ2-3	12
SGGRDNEQF	TRBV29-1	TRBJ2-1	9
ASSALFSSTDTQY	TRBV6-1	TRBJ2-3	13
ASSSERPGHFPAF	TRBV5-6	TRBJ1-1	13
ASSESAGEAQPQH	TRBV4-1	TRBJ1-5	13
ASSESLGAKNIQY	TRBV6-1	TRBJ2-4	13
ATSKGVGYSNQPQH	TRBV15	TRBJ1-5	14
ASRYRGLGNTIY	TRBV28	TRBJ1-3	12
ASSLAPGRSNTDTQY	TRBV7-8	TRBJ2-3	15
ASSLWQGNNQPQH	TRBV28	TRBJ1-5	13
ASSPTRQPLYEQY	TRBV7-9	TRBJ2-7	13
ASSPLGQPNYGYT	TRBV27	TRBJ1-2	13
ASSLRFGGDEQF	TRBV27	TRBJ2-1	12
ASSLDPAGEQF	TRBV11-3	TRBJ2-1	11
ASSPESSGANVLT	TRBV18	TRBJ2-6	13
ASSMGTVGYEQY	TRBV5-4	TRBJ2-7	12
ASSLTGTGNTIY	TRBV7-3	TRBJ1-3	12